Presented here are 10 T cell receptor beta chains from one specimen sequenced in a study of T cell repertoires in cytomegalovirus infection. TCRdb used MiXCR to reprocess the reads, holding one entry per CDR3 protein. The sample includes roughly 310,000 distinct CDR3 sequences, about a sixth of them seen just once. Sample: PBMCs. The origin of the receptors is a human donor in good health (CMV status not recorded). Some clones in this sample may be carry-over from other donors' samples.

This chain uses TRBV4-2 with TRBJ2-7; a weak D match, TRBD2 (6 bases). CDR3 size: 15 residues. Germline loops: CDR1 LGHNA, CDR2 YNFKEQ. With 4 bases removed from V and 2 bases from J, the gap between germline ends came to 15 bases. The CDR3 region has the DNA TGTGCCAGCAGCCGCCTTTTGGGGGGAACCTACGAGCAGTACTTC. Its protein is CASSRLLGGTYEQYF.

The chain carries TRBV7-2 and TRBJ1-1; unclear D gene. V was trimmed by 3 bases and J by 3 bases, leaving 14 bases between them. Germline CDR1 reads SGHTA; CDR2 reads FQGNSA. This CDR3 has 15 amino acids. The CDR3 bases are TGTGCCAGCAGCTTCTATAGTTCCGTAGACACTGAAGCTTTCTTT. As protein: CASSFYSSVDTEAFF.

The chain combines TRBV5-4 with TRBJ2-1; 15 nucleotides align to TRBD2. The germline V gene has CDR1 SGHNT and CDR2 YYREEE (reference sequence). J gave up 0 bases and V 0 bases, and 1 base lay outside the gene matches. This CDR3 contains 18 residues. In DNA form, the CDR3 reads TGTGCCAGCAGCTTGGGGGGACTAGCGGGGGGCTCCTACAATGAGCAGTTCTTC. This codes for CASSLGGLAGGSYNEQFF.

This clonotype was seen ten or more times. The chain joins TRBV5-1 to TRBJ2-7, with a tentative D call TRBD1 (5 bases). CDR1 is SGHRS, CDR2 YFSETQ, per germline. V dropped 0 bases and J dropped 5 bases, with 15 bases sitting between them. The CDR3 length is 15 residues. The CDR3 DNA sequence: TGCGCCAGCAGCTTGGAGCCAGGGTTGGGGAACGAGCAGTACTTC. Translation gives CASSLEPGLGNEQYF.

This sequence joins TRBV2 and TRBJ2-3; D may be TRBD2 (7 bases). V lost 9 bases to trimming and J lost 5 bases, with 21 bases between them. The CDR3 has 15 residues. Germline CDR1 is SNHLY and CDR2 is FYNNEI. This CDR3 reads CASGRGNSLGDTQYF. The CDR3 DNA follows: TGTGCCAGTGGGAGGGGGAATTCTCTTGGAGATACGCAGTATTTT.

The CDR3: CASRARSWSSTDTQYF. In DNA, the CDR3 is TGTGCCAGCAGAGCCCGAAGCTGGTCTAGCACAGATACGCAGTATTTT. The rearrangement joins TRBV25-1 to TRBJ2-3, with D unclear. In germline, CDR1 is MGHDK, CDR2 SYGVNS. The CDR3 is 16 residues long. V was pared by 6 bases and J by 0 bases, with 16 bases between.

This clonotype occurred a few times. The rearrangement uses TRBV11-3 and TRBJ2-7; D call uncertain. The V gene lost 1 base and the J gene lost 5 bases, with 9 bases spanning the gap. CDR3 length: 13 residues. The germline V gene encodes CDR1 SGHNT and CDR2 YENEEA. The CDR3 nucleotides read TGTGCCAGCAGCTTAGGGCAAAGGGACGAGCAGTACTTC. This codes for CASSLGQRDEQYF.

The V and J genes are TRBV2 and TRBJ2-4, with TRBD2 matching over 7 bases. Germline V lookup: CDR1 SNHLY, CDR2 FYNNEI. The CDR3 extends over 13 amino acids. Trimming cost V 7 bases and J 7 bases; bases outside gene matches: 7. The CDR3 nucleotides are TGTGCCAGCACTTGGGGGGGACGGAACATTCAGTACTTC. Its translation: CASTWGGRNIQYF.

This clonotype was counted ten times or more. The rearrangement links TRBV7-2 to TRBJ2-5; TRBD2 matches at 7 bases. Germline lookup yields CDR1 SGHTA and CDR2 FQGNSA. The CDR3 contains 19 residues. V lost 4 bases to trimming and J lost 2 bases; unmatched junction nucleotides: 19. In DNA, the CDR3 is TGTGCCAGCAGCTCCCTTCCCCCTTTGGGGGGGGGAGGGCAAGAGACCCAGTACTTC. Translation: CASSSLPPLGGGGQETQYF.

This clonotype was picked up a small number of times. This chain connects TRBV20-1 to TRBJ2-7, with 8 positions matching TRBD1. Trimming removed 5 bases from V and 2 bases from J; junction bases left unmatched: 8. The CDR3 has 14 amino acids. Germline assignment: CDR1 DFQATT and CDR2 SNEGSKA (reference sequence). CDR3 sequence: CSAPTGTGTYEQYF. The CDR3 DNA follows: TGCAGTGCTCCCACCGGGACAGGTACCTACGAGCAGTACTTC.